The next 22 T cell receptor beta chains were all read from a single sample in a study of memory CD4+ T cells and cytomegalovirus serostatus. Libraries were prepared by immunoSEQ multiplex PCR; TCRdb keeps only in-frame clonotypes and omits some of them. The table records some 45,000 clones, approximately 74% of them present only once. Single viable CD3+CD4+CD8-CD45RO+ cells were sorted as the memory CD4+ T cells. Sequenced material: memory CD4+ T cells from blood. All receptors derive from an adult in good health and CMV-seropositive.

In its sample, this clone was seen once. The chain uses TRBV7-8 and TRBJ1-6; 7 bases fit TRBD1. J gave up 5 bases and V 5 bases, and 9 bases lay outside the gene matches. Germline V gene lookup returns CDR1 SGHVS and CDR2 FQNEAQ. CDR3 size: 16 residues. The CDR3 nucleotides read TGTGCCAGCAGCCGAGAGTCCGGGACAGATAATTCACCCCTCCACTTT. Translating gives CASSRESGTDNSPLHF. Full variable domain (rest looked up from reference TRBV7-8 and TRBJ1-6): GAGVSQSPRYKVAKRGQDVALRCDPISGHVSLFWYQQALGQGPEFLTYFQNEAQLDKSGLPSDRFFAERPEGSVSTLKIQRTQQEDSAVYLCASSRESGTDNSPLHFGNGTRLTVT.

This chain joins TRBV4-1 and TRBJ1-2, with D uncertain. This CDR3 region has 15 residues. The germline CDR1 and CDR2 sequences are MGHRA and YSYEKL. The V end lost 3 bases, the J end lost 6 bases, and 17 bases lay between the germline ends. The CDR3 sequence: CASSHYRSPTNGYTF. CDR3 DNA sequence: TGCGCCAGCAGCCACTATCGGTCGCCTACGAATGGCTACACCTTC.

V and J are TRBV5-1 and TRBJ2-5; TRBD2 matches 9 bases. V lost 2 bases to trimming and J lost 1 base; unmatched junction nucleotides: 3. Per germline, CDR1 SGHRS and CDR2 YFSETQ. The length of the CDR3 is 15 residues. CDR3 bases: TGCGCCAGCAGCTTCCGCGGGGGGGCCCAAGAGACCCAGTACTTC. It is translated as CASSFRGGAQETQYF.

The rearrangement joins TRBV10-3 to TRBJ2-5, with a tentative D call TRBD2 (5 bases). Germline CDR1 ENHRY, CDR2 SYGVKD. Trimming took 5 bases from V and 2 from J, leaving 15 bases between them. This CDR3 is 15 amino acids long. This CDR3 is CAISPREGGQETQYF. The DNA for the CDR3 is TGTGCCATCAGTCCTAGGGAAGGAGGACAAGAGACCCAGTACTTC.

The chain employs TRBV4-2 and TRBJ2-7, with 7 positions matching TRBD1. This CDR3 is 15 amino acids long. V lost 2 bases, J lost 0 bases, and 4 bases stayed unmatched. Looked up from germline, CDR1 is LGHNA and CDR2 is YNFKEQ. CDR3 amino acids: CASSQPGQSSYEQYF. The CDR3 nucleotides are TGTGCCAGCAGCCAACCGGGACAGTCCTCCTACGAGCAGTACTTC.

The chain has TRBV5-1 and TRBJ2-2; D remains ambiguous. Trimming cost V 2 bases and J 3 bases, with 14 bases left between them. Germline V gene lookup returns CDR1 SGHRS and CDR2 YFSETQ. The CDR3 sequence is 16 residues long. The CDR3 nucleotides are TGCGCCAGCAGCTTCTTGGTGACAAGGGACACCGGGGAGCTGTTTTTT. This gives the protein CASSFLVTRDTGELFF.

The CDR3 DNA follows: TGTGCCAGCAGTGCTGAGGGTATCTATGGCTACACCTTC. It codes for CASSAEGIYGYTF. The rearrangement links TRBV6-1 to TRBJ1-2; D unclear. The ends were cut back, 4 bases at V and 4 bases at J, with 10 bases in the middle. The CDR3 extends over 13 amino acids. Germline V gene data show CDR1 as MNHNS and CDR2 as SASEGT.

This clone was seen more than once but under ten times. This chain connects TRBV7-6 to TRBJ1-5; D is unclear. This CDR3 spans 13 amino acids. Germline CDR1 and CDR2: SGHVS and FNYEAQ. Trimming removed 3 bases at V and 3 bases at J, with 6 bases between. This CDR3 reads CASSLHNNQPQHF. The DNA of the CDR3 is TGTGCCAGCAGCTTGCACAACAATCAGCCCCAGCATTTT. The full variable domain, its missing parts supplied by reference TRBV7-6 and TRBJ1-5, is GAGVSQSPRYKVTKRGQDVALRCDPISGHVSLYWYRQALGQGPEFLTYFNYEAQQDKSGLPNDRFSAERPEGSISTLTIQRTEQRDSAMYRCASSLHNNQPQHFGDGTRLSIL.

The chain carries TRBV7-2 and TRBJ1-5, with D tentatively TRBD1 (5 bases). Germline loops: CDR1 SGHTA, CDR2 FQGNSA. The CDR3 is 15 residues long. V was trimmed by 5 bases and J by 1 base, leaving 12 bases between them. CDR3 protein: CASSPWGGSNQPQHF. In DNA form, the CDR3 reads TGTGCCAGCAGCCCTTGGGGGGGGAGCAATCAGCCCCAGCATTTT.

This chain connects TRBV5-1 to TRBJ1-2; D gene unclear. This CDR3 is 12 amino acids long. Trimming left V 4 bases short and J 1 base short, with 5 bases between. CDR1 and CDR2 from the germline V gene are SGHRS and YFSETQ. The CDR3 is CASSAFNYGYTF. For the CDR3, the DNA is TGCGCCAGCAGCGCATTTAACTATGGCTACACCTTC.

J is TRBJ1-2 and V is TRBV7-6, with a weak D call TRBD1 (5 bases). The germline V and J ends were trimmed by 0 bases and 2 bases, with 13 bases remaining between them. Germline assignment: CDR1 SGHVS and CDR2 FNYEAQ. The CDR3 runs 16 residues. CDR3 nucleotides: TGTGCCAGCAGCTTAGCTGGGGGGGTTCTCAACTATGGCTACACCTTC. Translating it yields CASSLAGGVLNYGYTF.

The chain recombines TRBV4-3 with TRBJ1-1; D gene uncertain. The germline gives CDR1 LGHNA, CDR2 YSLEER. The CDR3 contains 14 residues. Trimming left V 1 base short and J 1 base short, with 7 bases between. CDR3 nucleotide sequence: TGCGCCAGCAGCCAAGGGGGTTCGAACACTGAAGCTTTCTTT. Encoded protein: CASSQGGSNTEAFF.

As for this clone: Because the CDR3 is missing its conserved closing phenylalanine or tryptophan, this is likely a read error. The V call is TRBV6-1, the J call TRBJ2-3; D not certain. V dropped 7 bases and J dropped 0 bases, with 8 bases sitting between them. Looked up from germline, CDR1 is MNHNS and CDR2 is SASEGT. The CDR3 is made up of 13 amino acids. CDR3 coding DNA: TGTGCCAGCAAGACGAGTAGCACAGATACGCAGTATCTT. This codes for CASKTSSTDTQYL.

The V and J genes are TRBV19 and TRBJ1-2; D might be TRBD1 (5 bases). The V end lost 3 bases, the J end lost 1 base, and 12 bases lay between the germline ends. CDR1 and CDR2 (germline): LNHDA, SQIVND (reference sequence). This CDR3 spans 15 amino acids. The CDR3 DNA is TGTGCCAGTAGTATTGGTAGGGGCGGTAACTATGGCTACACCTTC. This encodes CASSIGRGGNYGYTF.

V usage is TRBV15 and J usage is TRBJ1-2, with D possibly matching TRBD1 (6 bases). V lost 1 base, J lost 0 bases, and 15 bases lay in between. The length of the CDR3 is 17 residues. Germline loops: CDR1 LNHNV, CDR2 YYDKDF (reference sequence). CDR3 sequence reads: CATSRGGRGLANYGYTF. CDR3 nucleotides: TGTGCCACCAGCAGAGGTGGGCGGGGGCTAGCTAACTATGGCTACACCTTC. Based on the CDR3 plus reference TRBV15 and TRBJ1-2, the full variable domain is DAMVIQNPRYQVTQFGKPVTLSCSQTLNHNVMYWYQQKSSQAPKLLFHYYDKDFNNEADTPDNFQSRRPNTSFCFLDIRSPGLGDTAMYLCATSRGGRGLANYGYTFGSGTRLTVV.

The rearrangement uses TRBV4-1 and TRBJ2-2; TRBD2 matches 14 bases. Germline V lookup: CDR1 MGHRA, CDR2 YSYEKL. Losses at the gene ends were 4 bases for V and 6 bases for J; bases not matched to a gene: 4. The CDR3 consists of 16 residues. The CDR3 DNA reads TGCGCCAGCAGCCCCGGGACTAGCGGGGGATCCGGGGAGCTGTTTTTT. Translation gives CASSPGTSGGSGELFF.

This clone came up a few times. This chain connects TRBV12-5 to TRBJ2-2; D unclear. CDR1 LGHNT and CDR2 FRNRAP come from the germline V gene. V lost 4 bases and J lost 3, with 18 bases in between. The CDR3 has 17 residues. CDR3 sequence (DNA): TGTGCTAGTGGTTCGGTTCCCACCGGGTCCTACACCGGGGAGCTGTTTTTT. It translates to CASGSVPTGSYTGELFF.

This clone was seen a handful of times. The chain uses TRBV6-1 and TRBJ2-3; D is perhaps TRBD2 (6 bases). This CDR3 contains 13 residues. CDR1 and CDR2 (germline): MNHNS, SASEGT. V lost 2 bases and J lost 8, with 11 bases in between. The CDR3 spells CASSEQGGGTQYF. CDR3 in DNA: TGTGCCAGCAGTGAACAGGGAGGTGGTACGCAGTATTTT.

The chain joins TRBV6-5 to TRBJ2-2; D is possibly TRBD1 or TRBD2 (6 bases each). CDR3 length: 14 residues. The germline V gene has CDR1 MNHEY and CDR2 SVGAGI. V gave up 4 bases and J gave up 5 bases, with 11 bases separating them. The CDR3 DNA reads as TGTGCCAGCAGTTGGGGGGCTGGGACCGGGGAGCTGTTTTTT. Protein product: CASSWGAGTGELFF.

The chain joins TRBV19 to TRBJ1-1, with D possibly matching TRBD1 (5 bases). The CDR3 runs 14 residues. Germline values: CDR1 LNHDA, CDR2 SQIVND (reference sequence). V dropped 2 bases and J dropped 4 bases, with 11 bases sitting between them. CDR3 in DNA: TGTGCCAGTAGTATATCGTTGGGGCCCACTGAAGCTTTCTTT. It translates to CASSISLGPTEAFF.

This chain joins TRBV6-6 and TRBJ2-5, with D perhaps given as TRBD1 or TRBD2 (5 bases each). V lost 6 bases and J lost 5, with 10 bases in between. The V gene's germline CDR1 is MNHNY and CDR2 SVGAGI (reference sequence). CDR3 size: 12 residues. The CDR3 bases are TGTGCCAGCAGAGACTGGGGGGAGACCCAGTACTTC. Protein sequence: CASRDWGETQYF.

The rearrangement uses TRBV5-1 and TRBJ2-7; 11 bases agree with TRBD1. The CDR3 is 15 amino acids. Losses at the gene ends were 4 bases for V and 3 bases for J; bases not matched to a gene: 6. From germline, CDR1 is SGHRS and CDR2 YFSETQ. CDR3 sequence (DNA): TGCGCCAGCAGCGACCGGGACAGGGGGTTCTACGAGCAGTACTTC. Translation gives CASSDRDRGFYEQYF.